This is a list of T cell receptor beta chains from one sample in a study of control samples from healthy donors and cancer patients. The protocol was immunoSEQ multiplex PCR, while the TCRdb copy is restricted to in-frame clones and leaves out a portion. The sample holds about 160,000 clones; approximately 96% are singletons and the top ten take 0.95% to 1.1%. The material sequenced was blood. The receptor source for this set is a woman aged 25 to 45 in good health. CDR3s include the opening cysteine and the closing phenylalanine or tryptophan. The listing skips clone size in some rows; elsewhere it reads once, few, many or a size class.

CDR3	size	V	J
CASSVGDRGFWGETQYF	.	TRBV9	TRBJ2-5
CASRIGGGDYGYTF	once	TRBV19	TRBJ1-2
CASSVNRLELFF	.	TRBV10-1	TRBJ2-2
CASSFEKAYGYTF	.	TRBV5-1	TRBJ1-2
CASSDRALIYEQYF	.	TRBV28	TRBJ2-7
CASRGTELRYEQYF	.	TRBV10-1	TRBJ2-7
CASSVGAPTVFNYGYTF	once	TRBV11-2	TRBJ1-2
CASSFVGTEAFF	.	TRBV5-4	TRBJ1-1
CASRGTTDSNTGELFF	.	TRBV6-6	TRBJ2-2
CASRRTGGEKLFF	.	TRBV28	TRBJ1-4
CASSRPGLAGVTDTQYF	.	TRBV5-1	TRBJ2-3
CASSPGTGPNEKLFF	.	TRBV5-8	TRBJ1-4
CASRGLPNQETQYF	.	TRBV6-5	TRBJ2-5
CASSPQGAIGYEQYF	.	TRBV11-1	TRBJ2-7
CASSLSVGAGANVLTF	.	TRBV5-1	TRBJ2-6
CATSRPGQGFREQFF	once	TRBV27	TRBJ2-1
CASHSVGPNYGYTF	.	TRBV28	TRBJ1-2
CASSALAGGPSDTQYF	.	TRBV18	TRBJ2-3
CASSTYRVSYEQYF	.	TRBV3-1/TRBV3-2	TRBJ2-7
CASSPPGLAGNEQFF	.	TRBV18	TRBJ2-1
CASSSNRGMGRTEAFF	.	TRBV7-9	TRBJ1-1
CSASAGPPSPLHF	.	TRBV20-1	TRBJ1-6
CASANRGNTEAFF	.	TRBV19	TRBJ1-1
CAWSRRSNEQYF	.	TRBV30	TRBJ2-7